This TCR beta chain was retrieved from a study of T cell responses to AZD1222 COVID-19 vaccine. Study results and caveats: Two doses of AZD1222 preceded a rise in Spike-specific TCR breadth and depth. It was only 6 or 7 AZD1222 recipients who were seropositive at baseline. There were repertoire samples only from the period after the peak T cell response. Vaccine-associated CD4 TCRs spanned spike, dominant at 160-218 and 743-854.

Method: immunoSEQ multiplex PCR; TCRdb's copy keeps in-frame clones and lacks some. The sample includes tens of thousands of clones, around nine tenths of them seen just once. As regards this clone: Its antigen is unknown.

V shed 4 bases and J shed 3 bases, with 18 bases lying between them. The length of the CDR3 is 17 residues. CDR1 and CDR2 (germline): SGHDN, FVKESK. This receptor was identified in an adult who received the AZD1222 COVID-19 vaccine. Sequencing was performed on peripheral blood, taken 28 days after the second AZD1222 dose. This chain links TRBV14 with TRBJ2-2; perhaps D is TRBD1 or TRBD2 (5 bases each). CDR3 region: CASSRNLGTWDTGELFF. Written as DNA, the CDR3 is TGTGCCAGCAGCCGGAATTTGGGGACGTGGGACACCGGGGAGCTGTTTTTT.